This T cell receptor beta chain was documented in a study of control samples from healthy donors and cancer patients. This CDR3 contains 13 residues. The germline V gene encodes CDR1 SEHNR and CDR2 FQNEAQ (reference sequence). The V end lost 0 bases, the J end lost 1 base, and 4 bases lay between the germline ends. Libraries were prepared by immunoSEQ multiplex PCR; TCRdb keeps only in-frame clonotypes and omits some of them. The sample lists around 70,000 clones; 94% were seen once. This rearrangement joins TRBV7-9 to TRBJ2-7; D gene ambiguous. The TCR was taken from a woman aged 30 to 39 in good health. Sequenced sample: blood. CDR3 in amino acids: CASSLAGSYEQYF. CDR3 DNA sequence: TGTGCCAGCAGCTTAGCCGGGTCCTACGAGCAGTACTTC.